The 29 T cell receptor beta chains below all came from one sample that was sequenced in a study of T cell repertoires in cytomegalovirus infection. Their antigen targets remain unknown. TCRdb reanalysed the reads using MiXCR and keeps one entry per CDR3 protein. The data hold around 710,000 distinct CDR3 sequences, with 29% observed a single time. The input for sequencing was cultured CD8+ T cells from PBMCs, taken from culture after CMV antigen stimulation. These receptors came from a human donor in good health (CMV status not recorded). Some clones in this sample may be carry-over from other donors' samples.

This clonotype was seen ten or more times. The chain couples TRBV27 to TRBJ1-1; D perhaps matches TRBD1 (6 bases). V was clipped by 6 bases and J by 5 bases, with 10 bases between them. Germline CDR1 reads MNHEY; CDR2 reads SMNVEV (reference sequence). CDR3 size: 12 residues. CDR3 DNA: TGTGCCAGCAGCATTCAGGGGACTGAAGCTTTCTTT. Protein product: CASSIQGTEAFF.

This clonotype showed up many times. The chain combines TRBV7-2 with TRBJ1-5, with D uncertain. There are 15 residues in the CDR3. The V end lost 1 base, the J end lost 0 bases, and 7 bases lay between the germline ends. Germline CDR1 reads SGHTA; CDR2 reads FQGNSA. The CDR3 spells CASSLGGSSNQPQHF. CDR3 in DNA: TGTGCCAGCAGCTTAGGCGGGTCTAGCAATCAGCCCCAGCATTTT.

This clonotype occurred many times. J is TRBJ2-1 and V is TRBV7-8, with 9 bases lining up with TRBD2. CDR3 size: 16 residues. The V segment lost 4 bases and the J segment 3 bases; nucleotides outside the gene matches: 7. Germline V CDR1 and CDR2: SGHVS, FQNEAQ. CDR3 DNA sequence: TGTGCCAGCAGCTCCTTCGGCGGGGGGGTCTACAATGAGCAGTTCTTC. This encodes CASSSFGGGVYNEQFF.

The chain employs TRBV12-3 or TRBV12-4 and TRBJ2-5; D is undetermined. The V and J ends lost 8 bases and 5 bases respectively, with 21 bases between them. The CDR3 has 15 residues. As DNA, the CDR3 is TGTGCCAGCCGCGGTGGGCAGCCCCTCAGGGAGACCCAGTACTTC. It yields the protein CASRGGQPLRETQYF.

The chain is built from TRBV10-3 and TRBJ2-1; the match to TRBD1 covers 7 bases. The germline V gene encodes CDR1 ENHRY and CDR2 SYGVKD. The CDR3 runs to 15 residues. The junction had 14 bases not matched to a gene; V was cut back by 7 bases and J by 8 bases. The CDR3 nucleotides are TGTGCCATCACCATCGACAGGGATCGCTTCGATGAGCAGTTCTTC. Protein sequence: CAITIDRDRFDEQFF.

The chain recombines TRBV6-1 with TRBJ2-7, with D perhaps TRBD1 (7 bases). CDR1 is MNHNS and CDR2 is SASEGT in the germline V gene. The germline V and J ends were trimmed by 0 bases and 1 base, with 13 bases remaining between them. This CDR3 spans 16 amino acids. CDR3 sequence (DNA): TGTGCCAGCAGTGAAGCCGGGCAGGGGGGTTCCTACGAGCAGTACGTC. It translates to CASSEAGQGGSYEQYV.

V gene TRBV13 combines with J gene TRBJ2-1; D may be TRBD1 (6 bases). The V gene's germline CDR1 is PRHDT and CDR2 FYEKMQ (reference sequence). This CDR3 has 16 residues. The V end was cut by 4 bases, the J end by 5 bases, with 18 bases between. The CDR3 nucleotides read TGTGCCAGCAGCTCCGACAGGACCACGTTCGACAATGAGCAGTTCTTC. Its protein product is CASSSDRTTFDNEQFF.

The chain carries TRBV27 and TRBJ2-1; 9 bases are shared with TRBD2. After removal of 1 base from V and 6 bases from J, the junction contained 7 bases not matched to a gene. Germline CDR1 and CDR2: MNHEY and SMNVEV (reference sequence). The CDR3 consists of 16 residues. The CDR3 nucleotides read TGTGCCAGCAGTTTATTGCGGGGGGGCCCTTCCAATGAGCAGTTCTTC. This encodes CASSLLRGGPSNEQFF.

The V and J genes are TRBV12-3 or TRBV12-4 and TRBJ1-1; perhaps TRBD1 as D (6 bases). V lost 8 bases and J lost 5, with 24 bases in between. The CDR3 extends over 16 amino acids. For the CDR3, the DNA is TGTGCCAGCGATTACCGGGACAAAAATACTGGAACTGAAGCTTTCTTT. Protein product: CASDYRDKNTGTEAFF.

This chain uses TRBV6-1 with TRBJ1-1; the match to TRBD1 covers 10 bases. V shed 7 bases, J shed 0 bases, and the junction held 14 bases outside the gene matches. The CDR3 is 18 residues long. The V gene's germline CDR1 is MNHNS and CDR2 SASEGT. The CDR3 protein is CASKVAWGQGRLNTEAFF. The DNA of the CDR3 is TGTGCCAGCAAGGTGGCATGGGGACAGGGGAGACTGAACACTGAAGCTTTCTTT.

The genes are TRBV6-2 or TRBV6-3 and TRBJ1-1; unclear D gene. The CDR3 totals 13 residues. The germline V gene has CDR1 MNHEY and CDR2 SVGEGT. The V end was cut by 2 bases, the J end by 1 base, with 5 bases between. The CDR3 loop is CASSYVWNTEAFF. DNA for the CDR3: TGTGCCAGCAGTTACGTTTGGAACACTGAAGCTTTCTTT.

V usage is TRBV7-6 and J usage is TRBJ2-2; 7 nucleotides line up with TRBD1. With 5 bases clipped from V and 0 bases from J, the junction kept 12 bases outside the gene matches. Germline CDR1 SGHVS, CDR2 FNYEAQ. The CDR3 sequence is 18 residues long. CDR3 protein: CASSPEVPGTANTGELFF. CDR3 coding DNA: TGTGCCAGCAGCCCAGAGGTCCCCGGGACAGCGAACACCGGGGAGCTGTTTTTT.

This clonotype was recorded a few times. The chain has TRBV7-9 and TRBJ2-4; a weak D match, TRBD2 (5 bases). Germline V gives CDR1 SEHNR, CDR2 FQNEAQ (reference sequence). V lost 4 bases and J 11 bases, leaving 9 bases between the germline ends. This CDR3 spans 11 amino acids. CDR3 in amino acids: CASSSAEVQYF. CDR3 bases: TGTGCCAGCAGCTCAGCGGAGGTTCAGTACTTC.

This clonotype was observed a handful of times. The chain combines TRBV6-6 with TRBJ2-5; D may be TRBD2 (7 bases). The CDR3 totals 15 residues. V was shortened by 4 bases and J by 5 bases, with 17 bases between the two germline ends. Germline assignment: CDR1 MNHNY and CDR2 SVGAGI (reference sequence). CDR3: CASSFGGAVRETQYF. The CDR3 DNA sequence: TGTGCCAGCAGTTTTGGGGGGGCGGTCCGGGAGACCCAGTACTTC.

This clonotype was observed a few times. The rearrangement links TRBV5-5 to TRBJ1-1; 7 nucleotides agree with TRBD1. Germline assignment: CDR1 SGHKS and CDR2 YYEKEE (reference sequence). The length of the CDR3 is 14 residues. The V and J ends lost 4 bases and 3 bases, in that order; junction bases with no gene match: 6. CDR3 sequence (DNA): TGTGCCAGCAGCGTAGACAGGGTTGACACTGAAGCTTTCTTT. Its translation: CASSVDRVDTEAFF.

The chain's CDR3 is CASSDWGGPYEQYV. CDR3 coding DNA: TGTGCCAGCAGTGATTGGGGGGGCCCCTACGAGCAGTACGTC. This chain joins TRBV6-1 and TRBJ2-7, with D possibly TRBD2 on 7 matching bases. The ends were cut back, 3 bases at V and 2 bases at J, with 11 bases in the middle. Germline V gives CDR1 MNHNS, CDR2 SASEGT. The CDR3 covers 14 residues.

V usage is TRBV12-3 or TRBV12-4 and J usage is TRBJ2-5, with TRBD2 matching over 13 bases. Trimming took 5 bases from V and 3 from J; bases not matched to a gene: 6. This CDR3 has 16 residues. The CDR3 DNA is TGTGCCAGCAGTCGAGGACTAGCGGGGGCCAAAGAGACCCAGTACTTC. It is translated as CASSRGLAGAKETQYF.

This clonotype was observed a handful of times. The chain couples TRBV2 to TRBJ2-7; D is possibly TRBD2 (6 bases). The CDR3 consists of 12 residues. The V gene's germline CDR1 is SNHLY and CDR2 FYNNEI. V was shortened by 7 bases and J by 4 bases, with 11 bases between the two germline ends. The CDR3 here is CASISGRYEQYF. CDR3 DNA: TGTGCCAGCATCTCGGGGAGGTACGAGCAGTACTTC.

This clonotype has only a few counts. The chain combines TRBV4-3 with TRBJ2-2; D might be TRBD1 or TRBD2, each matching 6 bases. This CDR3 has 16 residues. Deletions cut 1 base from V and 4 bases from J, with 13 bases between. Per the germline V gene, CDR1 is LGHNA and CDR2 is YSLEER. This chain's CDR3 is CASSQVVGGGTGELFF. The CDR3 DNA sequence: TGCGCCAGCAGCCAAGTGGTAGGGGGAGGCACCGGGGAGCTGTTTTTT.

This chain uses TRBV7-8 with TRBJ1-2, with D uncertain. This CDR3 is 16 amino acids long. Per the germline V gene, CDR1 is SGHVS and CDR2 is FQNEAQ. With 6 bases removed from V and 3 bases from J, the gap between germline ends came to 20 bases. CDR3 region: CASSFSREYPDYGYTF. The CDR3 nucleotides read TGTGCCAGCAGTTTCTCAAGAGAGTACCCTGACTATGGCTACACCTTC.

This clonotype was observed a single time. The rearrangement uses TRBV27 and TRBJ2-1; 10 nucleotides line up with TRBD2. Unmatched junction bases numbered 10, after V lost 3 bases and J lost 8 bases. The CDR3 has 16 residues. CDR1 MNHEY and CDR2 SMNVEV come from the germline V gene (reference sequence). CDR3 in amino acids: CASSFPSGGARDEQFF. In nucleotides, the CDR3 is TGTGCCAGCAGTTTCCCCAGCGGGGGGGCCAGGGATGAGCAGTTCTTC.

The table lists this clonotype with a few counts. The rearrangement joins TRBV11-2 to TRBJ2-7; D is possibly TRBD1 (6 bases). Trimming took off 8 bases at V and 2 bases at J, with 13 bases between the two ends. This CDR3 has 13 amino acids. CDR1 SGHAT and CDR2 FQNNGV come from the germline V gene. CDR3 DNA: TGTGCCAGCGGCAAGGGGGTTACCTACGAGCAGTACGTC. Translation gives CASGKGVTYEQYV.

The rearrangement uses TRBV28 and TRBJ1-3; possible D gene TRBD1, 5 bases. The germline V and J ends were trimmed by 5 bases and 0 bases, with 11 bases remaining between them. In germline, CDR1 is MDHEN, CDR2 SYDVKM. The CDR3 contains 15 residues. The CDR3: CASSTKQDSGNTIYF. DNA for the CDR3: TGTGCCAGCAGTACCAAACAGGACTCTGGAAACACCATATATTTT.

The CDR3 nucleotides read TGTGCCAGCAGTGAAGCCGCAGGGAGCCTCCTCGGCACTGAAGCTTTCTTT. Protein: CASSEAAGSLLGTEAFF. The rearrangement links TRBV2 to TRBJ1-1, with D possibly being TRBD1 (5 bases). Germline values: CDR1 SNHLY, CDR2 FYNNEI. This CDR3 region has 17 residues. With 0 bases removed from V and 4 bases from J, the gap between germline ends came to 18 bases.

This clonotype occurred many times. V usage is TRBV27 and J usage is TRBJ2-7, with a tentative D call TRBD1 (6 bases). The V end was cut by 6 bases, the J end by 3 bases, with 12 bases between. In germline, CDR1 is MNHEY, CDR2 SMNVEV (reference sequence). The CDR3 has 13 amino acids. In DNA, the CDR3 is TGTGCCAGCAGCGCTCAAGGGGGCTACGAGCAGTACTTC. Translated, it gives CASSAQGGYEQYF.

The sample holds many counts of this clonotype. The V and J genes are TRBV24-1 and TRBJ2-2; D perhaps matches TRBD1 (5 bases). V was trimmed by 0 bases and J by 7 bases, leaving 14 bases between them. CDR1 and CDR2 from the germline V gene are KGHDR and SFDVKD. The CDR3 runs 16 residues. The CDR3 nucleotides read TGTGCCACCAGTGATTTGCTCACAGGTGAAAGCGGGGAGCTGTTTTTT. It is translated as CATSDLLTGESGELFF.

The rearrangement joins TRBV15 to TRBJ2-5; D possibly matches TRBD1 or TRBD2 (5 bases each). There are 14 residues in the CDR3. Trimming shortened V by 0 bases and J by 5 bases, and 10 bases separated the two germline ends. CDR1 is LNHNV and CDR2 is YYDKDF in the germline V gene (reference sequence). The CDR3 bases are TGTGCCACCAGCAGAGATTTAGGGGAGGAGACCCAGTACTTC. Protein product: CATSRDLGEETQYF.

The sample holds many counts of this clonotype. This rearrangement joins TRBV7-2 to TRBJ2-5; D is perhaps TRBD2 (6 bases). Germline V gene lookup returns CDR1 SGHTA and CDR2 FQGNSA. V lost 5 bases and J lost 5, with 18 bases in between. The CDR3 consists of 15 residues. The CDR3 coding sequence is TGTGCCAGCAGCCGGGGCCCGGGGGTTGCGGAGACCCAGTACTTC. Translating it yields CASSRGPGVAETQYF. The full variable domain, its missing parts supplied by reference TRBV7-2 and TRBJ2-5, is GAGVSQSPSNKVTEKGKDVELRCDPISGHTALYWYRQSLGQGLEFLIYFQGNSAPDKSGLPSDRFSAERTGGSVSTLTIQRTQQEDSAVYLCASSRGPGVAETQYFGPGTRLLVL.

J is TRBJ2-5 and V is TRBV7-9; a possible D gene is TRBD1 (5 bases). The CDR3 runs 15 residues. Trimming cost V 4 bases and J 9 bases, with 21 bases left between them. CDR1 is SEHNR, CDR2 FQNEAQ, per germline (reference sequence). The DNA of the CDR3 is TGTGCCAGCAGCTCCGATCGGACACCCTCCTGGTCCCAGTACTTC. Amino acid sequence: CASSSDRTPSWSQYF.